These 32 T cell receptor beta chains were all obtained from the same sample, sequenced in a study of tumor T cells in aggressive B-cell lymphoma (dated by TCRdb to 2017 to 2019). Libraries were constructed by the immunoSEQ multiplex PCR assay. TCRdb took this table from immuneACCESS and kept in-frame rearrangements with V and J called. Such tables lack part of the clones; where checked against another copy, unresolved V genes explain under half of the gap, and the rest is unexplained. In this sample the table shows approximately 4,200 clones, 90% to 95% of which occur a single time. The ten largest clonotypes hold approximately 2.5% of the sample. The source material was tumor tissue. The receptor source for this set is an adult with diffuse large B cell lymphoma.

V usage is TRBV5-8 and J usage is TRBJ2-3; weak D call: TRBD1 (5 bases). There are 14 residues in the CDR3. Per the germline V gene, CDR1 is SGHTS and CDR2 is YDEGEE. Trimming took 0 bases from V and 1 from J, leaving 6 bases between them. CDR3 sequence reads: CASSLEGRTDTQYF. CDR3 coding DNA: TGTGCCAGCAGCTTGGAGGGGCGCACAGATACGCAGTATTTT.

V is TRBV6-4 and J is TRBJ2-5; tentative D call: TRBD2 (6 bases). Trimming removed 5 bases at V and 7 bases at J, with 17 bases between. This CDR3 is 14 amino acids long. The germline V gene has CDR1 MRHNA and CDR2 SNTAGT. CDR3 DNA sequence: TGTGCCAGCAGTCAAGATACGGGGGTCGGGACCCAGTACTTC. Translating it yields CASSQDTGVGTQYF.

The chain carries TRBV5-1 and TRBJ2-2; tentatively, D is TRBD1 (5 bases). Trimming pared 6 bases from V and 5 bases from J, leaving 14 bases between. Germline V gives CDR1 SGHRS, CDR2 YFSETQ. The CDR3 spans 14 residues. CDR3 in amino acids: CASKEQGDTGELFF. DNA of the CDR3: TGCGCCAGCAAGGAACAAGGGGATACCGGGGAGCTGTTTTTT.

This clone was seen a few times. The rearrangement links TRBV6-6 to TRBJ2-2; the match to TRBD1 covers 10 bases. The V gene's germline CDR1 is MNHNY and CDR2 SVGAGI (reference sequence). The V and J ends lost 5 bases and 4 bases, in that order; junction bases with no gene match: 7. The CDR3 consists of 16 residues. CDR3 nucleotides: TGTGCCAGCAGTGCCCGGACAGGGGGGTTCACCGGGGAGCTGTTTTTT. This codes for CASSARTGGFTGELFF.

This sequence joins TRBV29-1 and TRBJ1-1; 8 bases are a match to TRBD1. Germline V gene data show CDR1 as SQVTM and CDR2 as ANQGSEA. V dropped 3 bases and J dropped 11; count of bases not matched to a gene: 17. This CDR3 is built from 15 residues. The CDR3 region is CSVEGVEQGARGAFF. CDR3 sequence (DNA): TGCAGCGTTGAGGGTGTGGAGCAGGGGGCGCGGGGGGCTTTCTTT.

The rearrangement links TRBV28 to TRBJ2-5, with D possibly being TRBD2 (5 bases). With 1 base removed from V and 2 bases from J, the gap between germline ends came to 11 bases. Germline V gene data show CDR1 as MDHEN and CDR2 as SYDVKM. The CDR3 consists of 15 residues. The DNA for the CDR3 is TGTGCCAGCAGTTTATCATGGTCGGGGCAAGAGACCCAGTACTTC. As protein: CASSLSWSGQETQYF.

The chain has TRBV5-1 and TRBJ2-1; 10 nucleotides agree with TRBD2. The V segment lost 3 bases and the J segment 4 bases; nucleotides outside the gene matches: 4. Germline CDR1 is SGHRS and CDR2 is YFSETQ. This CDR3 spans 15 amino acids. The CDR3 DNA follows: TGCGCCAGCAGCTCCGGGACTAGCGTTTACAATGAGCAGTTCTTC. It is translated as CASSSGTSVYNEQFF.

CDR3 in DNA: TGTGCCAGCAGCCCAGGGCAGGGGAGCAATCAGCCCCAGCATTTT. Translation: CASSPGQGSNQPQHF. The J gene is TRBJ1-5, the V gene TRBV5-5; possible D gene TRBD1, 6 bases. CDR1 SGHKS and CDR2 YYEKEE come from the germline V gene (reference sequence). CDR3 length: 15 amino acids. With 4 bases removed from V and 1 base from J, the gap between germline ends came to 12 bases.

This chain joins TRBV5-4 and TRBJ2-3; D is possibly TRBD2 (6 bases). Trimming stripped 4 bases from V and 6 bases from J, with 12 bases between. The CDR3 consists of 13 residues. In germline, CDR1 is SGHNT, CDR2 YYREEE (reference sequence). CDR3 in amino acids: CASSGGGRDTQYF. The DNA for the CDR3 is TGTGCCAGCAGCGGTGGTGGGAGGGATACGCAGTATTTT.

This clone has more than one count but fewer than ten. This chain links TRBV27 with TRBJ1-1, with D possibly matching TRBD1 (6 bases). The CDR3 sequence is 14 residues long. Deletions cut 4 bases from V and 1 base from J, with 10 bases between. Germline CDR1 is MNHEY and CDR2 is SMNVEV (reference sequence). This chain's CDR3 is CASSSRQANTEAFF. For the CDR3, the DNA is TGTGCCAGCAGTTCCCGACAGGCGAACACTGAAGCTTTCTTT.

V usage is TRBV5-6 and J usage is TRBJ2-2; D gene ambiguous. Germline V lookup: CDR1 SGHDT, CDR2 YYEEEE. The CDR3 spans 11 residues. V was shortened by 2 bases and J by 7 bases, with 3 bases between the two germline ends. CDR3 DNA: TGTGCCAGCAGCTTATACGGGGAGCTGTTTTTT. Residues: CASSLYGELFF.

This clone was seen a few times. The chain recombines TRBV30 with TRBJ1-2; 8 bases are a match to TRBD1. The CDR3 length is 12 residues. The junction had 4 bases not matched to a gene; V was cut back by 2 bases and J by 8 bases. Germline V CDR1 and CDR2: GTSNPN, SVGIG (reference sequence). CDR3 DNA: TGTGCCTGGAGTCCTCAGGGGGCCGGCTACACCTTC. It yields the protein CAWSPQGAGYTF.

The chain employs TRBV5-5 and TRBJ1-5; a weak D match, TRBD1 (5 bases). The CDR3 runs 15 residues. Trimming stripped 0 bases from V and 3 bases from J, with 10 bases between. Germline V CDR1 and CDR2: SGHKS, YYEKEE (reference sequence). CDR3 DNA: TGTGCCAGCAGCTTGGCCGGGGGACCCAATCAGCCCCAGCATTTT. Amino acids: CASSLAGGPNQPQHF.

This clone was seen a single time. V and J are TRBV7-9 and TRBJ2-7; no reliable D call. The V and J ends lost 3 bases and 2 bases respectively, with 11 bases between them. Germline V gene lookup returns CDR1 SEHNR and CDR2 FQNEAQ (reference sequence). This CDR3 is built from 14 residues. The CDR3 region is CASSLVSPPYEQYF. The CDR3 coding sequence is TGTGCCAGCAGCTTGGTGAGTCCCCCCTACGAGCAGTACTTC.

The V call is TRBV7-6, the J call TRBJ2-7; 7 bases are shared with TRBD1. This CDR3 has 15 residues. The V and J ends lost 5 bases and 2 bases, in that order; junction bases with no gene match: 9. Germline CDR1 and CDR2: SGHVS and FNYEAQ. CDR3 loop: CASSLHRGSTYEQYF. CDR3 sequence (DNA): TGTGCCAGCAGCCTTCACAGGGGTAGCACCTACGAGCAGTACTTC.

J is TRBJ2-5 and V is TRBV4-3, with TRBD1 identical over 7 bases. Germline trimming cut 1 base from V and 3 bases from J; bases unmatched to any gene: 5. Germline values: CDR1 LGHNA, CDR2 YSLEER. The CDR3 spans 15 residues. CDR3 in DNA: TGCGCCAGCAGCCAAGGGTTAACAGGGGAAGAGACCCAGTACTTC. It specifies CASSQGLTGEETQYF.

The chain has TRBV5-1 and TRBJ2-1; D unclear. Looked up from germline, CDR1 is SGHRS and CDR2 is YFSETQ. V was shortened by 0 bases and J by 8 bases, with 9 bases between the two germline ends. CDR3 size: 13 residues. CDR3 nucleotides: TGCGCCAGCAGCTTGGAAGATGGGCATGAGCAGTTCTTC. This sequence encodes CASSLEDGHEQFF.

The chain's CDR3 is CASSPGTAAYGYTF. CDR3 nucleotide sequence: TGTGCCAGCAGTCCTGGGACAGCAGCGTATGGCTACACCTTC. The chain links TRBV6-5 to TRBJ1-2, with 7 bases that match TRBD1. CDR3 length: 14 residues. CDR1 and CDR2 from the germline V gene are MNHEY and SVGAGI. Trimming at V came to 5 bases and at J to 5 bases, leaving 8 bases not matched to a gene.

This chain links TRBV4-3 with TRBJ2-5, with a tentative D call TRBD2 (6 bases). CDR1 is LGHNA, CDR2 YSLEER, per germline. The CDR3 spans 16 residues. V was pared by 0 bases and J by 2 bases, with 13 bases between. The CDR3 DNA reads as TGCGCCAGCAGCCAAGATCGGGGGTTTCGTCAAGAGACCCAGTACTTC. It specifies CASSQDRGFRQETQYF.

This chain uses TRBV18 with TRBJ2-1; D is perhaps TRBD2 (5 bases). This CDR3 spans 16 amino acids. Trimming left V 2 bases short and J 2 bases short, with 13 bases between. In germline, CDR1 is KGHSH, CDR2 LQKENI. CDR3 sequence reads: CASSPSAERAYNEQFF. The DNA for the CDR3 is TGTGCCAGCTCACCATCTGCCGAGAGGGCCTACAATGAGCAGTTCTTC. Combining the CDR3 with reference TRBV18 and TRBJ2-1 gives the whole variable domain NAGVMQNPRHLVRRRGQEARLRCSPMKGHSHVYWYRQLPEEGLKFMVYLQKENIIDESGMPKERFSAEFPKEGPSILRIQQVVRGDSAAYFCASSPSAERAYNEQFFGPGTRLTVL.

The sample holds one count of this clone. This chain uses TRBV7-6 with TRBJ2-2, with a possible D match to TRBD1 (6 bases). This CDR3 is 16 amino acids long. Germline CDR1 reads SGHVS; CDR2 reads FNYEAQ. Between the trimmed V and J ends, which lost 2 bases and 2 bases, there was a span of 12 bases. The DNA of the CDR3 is TGTGCCAGCAGCTTATTCCAGGGGAGCAACACCGGGGAGCTGTTTTTT. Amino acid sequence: CASSLFQGSNTGELFF.

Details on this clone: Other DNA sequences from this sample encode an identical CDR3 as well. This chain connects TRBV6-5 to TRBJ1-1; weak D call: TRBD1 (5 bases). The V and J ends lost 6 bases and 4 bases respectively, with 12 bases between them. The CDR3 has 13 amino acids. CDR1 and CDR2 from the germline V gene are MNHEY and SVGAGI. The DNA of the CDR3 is TGTGCCAGCAGAAGGGGAATTGGCACTGAAGCTTTCTTT. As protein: CASRRGIGTEAFF.

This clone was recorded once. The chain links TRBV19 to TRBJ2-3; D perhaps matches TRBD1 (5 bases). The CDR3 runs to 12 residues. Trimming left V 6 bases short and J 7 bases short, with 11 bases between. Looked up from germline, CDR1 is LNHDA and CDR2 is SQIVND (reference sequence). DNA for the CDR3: TGTGCCAGTAGCCAGGGCGATTATACGCAGTATTTT. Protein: CASSQGDYTQYF.

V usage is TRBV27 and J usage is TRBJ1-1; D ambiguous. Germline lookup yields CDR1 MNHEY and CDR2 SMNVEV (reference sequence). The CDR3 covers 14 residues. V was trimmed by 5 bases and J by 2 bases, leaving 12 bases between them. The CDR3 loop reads CASSPSPLNTEAFF. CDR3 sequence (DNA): TGTGCCAGCAGTCCATCCCCCCTAAACACTGAAGCTTTCTTT.

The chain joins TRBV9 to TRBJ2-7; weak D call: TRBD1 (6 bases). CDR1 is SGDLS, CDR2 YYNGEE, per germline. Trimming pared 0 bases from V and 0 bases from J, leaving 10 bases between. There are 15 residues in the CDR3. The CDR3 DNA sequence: TGTGCCAGCAGCGTAGGGCAGGGGACCTCCTACGAGCAGTACTTC. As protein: CASSVGQGTSYEQYF.

The CDR3 sequence is CAIGSGAETDTQYF. CDR3 nucleotides: TGTGCCATCGGGTCGGGAGCGGAGACAGATACGCAGTATTTT. The rearrangement joins TRBV10-3 to TRBJ2-3; a possible D gene is TRBD2 (6 bases). Germline-derived CDR1 and CDR2 are ENHRY and SYGVKD. The V gene lost 8 bases and the J gene lost 3 bases, with 15 bases spanning the gap. The CDR3 extends over 14 amino acids.

The CDR3: CASSPGSFEQYF. The CDR3 region has the DNA TGTGCCAGCAGCCCAGGATCGTTCGAGCAGTACTTC. The chain employs TRBV7-9 and TRBJ2-7; unclear D gene. Looked up from germline, CDR1 is SEHNR and CDR2 is FQNEAQ (reference sequence). The germline V and J ends were trimmed by 5 bases and 6 bases, with 11 bases remaining between them. This CDR3 has 12 amino acids.

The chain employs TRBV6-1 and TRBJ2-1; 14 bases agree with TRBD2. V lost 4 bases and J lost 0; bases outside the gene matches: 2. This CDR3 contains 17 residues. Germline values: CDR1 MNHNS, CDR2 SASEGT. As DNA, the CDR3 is TGTGCCAGCAGTGGACTAGCGGGAGGGAGCTCCTACAATGAGCAGTTCTTC. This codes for CASSGLAGGSSYNEQFF.

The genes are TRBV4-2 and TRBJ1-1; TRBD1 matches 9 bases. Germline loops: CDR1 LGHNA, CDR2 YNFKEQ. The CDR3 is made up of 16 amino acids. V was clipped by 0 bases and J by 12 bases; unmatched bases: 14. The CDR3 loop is CASSQDAGQGRDRTFF. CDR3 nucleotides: TGTGCCAGCAGCCAAGATGCTGGACAGGGGCGAGACCGAACTTTCTTT.

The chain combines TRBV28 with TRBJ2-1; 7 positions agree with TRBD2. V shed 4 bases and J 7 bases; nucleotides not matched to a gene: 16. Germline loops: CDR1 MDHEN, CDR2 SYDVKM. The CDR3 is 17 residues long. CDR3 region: CASSWGGEGGRKNEQFF. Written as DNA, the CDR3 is TGTGCCAGCAGTTGGGGAGGGGAAGGCGGGAGAAAAAATGAGCAGTTCTTC.

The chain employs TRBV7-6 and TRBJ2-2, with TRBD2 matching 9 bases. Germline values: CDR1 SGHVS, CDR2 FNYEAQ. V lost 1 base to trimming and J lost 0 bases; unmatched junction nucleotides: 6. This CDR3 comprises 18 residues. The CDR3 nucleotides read TGTGCCAGCAGCTTAGATCCGGGACTAGCAGCGAACACCGGGGAGCTGTTTTTT. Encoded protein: CASSLDPGLAANTGELFF.

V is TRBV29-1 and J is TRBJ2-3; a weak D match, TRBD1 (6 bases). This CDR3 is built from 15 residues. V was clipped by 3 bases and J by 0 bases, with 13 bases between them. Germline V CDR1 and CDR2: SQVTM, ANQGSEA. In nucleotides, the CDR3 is TGCAGCGTTGAGGGGGCAGGGTCCAGCACAGATACGCAGTATTTT. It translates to CSVEGAGSSTDTQYF.